This T cell receptor beta chain appears in the sequencing data of a study of CD8 T cells in ankylosing spondylitis. Overall study results and limits: Earlier literature documents some of the motif variants in reactive arthritis synovial fluid and blood. What appeared characteristic of ankylosing spondylitis blood was a TCR beta motif of fewer than ten highly homologous variants. Matched ankylosing spondylitis synovial fluid reportedly showed significant enrichment of disease-linked clones. Clones that were linked to disease were CD8+ and were relatively rare in peripheral blood.

Points on this clonotype: Its antigen is still unknown.

This CDR3 comprises 14 residues. Between the trimmed V and J ends, which lost 2 bases and 3 bases, there was a span of 12 bases. The germline gives CDR1 SGHRS, CDR2 YFSETQ. Making use of molecular barcodes, quantitative 5'-RACE generated TCR beta libraries. TCRdb re-called the 5' RACE reads through MiXCR, storing one row per CDR3 protein. The table has around 220,000 distinct CDR3 sequences, around 16% seen once; the top ten hold roughly 43%. The sample comprised blood, either unsorted or a sorted T cell fraction (not recorded which). The clonotype originates from a male donor with ankylosing spondylitis. The gene calls are TRBV5-1 and TRBJ2-7; the D is unclear. The CDR3 DNA reads as TGCGCCAGCAGCTTAACGGACGACCGCTACGAGCAGTACTTC. This encodes CASSLTDDRYEQYF. Based on the CDR3 plus reference TRBV5-1 and TRBJ2-7, the full variable domain is KAGVTQTPRYLIKTRGQQVTLSCSPISGHRSVSWYQQTPGQGLQFLFEYFSETQRNKGNFPGRFSGRQFSNSRSEMNVSTLELGDSALYLCASSLTDDRYEQYFGPGTRLTVT.